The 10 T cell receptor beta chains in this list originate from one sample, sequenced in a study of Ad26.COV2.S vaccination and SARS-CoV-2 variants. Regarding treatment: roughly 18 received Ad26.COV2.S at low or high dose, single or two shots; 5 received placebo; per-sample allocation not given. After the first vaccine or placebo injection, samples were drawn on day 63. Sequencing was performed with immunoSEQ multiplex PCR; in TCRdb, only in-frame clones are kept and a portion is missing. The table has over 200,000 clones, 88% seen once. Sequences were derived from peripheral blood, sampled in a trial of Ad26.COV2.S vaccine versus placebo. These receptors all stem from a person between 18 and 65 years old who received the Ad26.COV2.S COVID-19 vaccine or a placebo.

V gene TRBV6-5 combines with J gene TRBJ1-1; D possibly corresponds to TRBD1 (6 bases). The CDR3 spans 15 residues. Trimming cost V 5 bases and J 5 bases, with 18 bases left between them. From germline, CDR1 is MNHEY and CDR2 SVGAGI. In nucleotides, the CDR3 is TGTGCCAGCAGTCCCAACGGGGGCCGGTGGACTGAAGCTTTCTTT. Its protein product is CASSPNGGRWTEAFF.

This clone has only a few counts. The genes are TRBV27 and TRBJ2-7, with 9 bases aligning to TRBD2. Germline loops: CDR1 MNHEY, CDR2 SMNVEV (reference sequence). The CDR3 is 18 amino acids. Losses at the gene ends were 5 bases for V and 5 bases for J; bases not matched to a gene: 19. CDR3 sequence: CASSPIAPASGISHEQYF. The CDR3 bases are TGTGCCAGCAGTCCAATAGCTCCTGCTAGCGGGATTTCCCACGAGCAGTACTTC.

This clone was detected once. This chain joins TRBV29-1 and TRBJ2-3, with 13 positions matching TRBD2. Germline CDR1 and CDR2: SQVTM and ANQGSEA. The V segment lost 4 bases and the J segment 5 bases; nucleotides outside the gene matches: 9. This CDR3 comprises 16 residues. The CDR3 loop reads CSVGPLAGGTGDTQYF. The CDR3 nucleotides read TGCAGCGTTGGACCACTAGCGGGAGGGACGGGAGATACGCAGTATTTT.

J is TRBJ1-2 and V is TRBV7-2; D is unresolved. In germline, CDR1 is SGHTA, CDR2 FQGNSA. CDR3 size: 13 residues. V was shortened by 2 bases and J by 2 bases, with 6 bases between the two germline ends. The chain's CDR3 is CASSLIENYGYTF. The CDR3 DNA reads TGTGCCAGCAGCTTAATAGAGAACTATGGCTACACCTTC. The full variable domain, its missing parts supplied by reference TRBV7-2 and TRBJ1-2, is GAGVSQSPSNKVTEKGKDVELRCDPISGHTALYWYRQSLGQGLEFLIYFQGNSAPDKSGLPSDRFSAERTGGSVSTLTIQRTQQEDSAVYLCASSLIENYGYTFGSGTRLTVV.

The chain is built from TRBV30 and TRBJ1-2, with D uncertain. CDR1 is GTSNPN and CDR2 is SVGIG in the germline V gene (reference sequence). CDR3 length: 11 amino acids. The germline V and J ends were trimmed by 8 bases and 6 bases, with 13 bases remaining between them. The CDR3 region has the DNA TGTGCCCAGCATACCCCGCATGGCTACACCTTC. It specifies CAQHTPHGYTF.

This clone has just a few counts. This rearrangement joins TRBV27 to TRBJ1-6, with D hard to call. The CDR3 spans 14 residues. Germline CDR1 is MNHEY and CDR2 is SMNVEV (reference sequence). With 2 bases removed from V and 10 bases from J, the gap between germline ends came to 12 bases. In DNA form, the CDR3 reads TGTGCCAGCAGTTTAGGGGTTTTTACCTCACCCCTCCACTTT. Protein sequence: CASSLGVFTSPLHF.

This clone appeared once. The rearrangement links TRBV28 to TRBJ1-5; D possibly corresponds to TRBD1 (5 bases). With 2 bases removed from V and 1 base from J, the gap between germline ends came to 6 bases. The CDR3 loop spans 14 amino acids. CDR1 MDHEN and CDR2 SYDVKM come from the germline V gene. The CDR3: CASSLDRSNQPQHF. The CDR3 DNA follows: TGTGCCAGCAGTTTAGACAGAAGCAATCAGCCCCAGCATTTT.

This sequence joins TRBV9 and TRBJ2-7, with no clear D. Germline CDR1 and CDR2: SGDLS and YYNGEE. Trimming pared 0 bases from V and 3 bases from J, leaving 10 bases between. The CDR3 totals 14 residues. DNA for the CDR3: TGTGCCAGCAGCGTAGGCGGCGCTAACTACGAGCAGTACTTC. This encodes CASSVGGANYEQYF.

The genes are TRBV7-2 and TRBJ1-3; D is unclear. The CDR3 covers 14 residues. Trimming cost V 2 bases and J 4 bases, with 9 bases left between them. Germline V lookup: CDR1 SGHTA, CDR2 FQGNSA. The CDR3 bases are TGTGCCAGCAGCTTAATGGGCAGGGGAAACACCATATATTTT. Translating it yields CASSLMGRGNTIYF.

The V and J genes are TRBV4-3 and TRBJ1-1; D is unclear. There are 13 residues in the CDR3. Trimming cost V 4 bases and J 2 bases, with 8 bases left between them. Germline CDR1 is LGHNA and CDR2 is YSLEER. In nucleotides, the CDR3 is TGCGCCAGCAGCCGGGCCCCCAACACTGAAGCTTTCTTT. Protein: CASSRAPNTEAFF.